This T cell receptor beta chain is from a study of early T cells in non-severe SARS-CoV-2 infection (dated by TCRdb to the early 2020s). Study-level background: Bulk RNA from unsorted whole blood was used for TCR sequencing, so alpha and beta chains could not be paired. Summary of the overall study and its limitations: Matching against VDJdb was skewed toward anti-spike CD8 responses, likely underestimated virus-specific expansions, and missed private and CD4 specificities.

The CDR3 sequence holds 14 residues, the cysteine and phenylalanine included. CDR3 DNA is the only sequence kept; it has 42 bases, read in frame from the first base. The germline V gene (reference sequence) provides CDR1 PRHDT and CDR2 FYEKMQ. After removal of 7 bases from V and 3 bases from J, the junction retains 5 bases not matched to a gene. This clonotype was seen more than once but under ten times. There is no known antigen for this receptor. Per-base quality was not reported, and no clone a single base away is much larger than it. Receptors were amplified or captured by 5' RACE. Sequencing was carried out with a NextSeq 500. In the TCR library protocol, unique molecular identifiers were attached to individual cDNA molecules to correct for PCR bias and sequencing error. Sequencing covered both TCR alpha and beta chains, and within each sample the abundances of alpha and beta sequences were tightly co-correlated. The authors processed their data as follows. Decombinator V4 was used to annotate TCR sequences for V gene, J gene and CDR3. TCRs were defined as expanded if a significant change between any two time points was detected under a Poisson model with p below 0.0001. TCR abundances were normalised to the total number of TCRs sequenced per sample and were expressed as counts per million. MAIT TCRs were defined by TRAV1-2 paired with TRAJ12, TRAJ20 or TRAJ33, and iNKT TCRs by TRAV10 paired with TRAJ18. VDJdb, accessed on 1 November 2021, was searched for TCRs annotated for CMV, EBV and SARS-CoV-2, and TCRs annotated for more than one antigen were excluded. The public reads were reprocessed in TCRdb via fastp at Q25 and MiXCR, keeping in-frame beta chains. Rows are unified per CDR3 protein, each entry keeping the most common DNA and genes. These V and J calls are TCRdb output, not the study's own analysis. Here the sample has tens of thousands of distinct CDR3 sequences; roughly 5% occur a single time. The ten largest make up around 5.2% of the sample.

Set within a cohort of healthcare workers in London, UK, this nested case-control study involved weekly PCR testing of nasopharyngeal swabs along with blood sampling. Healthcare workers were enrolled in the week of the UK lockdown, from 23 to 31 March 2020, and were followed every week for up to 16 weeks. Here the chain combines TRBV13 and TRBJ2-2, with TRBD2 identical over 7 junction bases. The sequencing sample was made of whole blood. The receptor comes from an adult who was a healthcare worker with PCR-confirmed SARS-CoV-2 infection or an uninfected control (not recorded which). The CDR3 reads CASNRLADTGELFF. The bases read TGTGCCAGCAATCGACTAGCCGACACCGGGGAGCTGTTTTTT.